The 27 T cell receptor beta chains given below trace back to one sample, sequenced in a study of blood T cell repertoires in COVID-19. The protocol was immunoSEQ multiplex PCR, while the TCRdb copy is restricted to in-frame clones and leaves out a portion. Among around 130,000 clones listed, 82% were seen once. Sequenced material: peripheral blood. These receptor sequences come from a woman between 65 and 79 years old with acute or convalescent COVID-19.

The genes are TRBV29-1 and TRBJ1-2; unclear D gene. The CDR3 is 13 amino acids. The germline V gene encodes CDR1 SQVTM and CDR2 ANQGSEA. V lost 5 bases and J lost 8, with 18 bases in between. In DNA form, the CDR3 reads TGCAGCGTTCCAAATACTGACGCGGGGGGCTACACCTTC. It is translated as CSVPNTDAGGYTF.

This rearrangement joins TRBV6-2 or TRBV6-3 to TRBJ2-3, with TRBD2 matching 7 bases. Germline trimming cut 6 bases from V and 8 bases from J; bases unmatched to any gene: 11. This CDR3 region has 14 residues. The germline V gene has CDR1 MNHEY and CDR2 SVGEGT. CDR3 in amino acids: CASSLTTTGGTQYF. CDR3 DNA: TGTGCCAGCAGCCTAACCACAACGGGGGGTACGCAGTATTTT.

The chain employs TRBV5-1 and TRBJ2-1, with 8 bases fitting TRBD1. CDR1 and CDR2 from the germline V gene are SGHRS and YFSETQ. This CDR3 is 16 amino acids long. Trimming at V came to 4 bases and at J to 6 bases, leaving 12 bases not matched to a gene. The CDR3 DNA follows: TGCGCCAGCAGCGTAGGCAGGGGGCGAGGGATCAATGAGCAGTTCTTC. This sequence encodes CASSVGRGRGINEQFF. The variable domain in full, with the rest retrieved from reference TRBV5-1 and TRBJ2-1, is KAGVTQTPRYLIKTRGQQVTLSCSPISGHRSVSWYQQTPGQGLQFLFEYFSETQRNKGNFPGRFSGRQFSNSRSEMNVSTLELGDSALYLCASSVGRGRGINEQFFGPGTRLTVL.

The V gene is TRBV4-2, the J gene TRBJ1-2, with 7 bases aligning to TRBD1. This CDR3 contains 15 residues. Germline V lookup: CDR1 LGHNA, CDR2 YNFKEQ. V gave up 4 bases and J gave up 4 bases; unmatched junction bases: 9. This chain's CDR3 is CASSPKAGGPYGYTF. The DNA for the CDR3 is TGTGCCAGCAGCCCCAAGGCAGGGGGTCCCTATGGCTACACCTTC.

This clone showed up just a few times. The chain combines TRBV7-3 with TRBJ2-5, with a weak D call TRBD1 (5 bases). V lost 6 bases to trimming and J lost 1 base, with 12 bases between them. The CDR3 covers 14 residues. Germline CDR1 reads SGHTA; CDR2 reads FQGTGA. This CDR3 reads CASSPGFSQETQYF. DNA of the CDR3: TGTGCCAGCAGTCCAGGGTTCTCCCAAGAGACCCAGTACTTC.

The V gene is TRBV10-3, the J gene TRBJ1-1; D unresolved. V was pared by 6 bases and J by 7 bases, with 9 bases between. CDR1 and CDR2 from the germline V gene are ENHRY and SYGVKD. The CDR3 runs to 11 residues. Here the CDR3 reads CAIRSGGEAFF. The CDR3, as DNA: TGTGCCATCAGGAGTGGCGGTGAAGCTTTCTTT.

This chain's CDR3 is CSAQTSGGVSFF. In DNA, the CDR3 is TGCAGCGCTCAGACTAGCGGGGGGGTATCGTTCTTC. V gene TRBV29-1 combines with J gene TRBJ2-1, with 14 bases lining up with TRBD2. CDR3 length: 12 amino acids. The germline V gene has CDR1 SQVTM and CDR2 ANQGSEA. The J segment lost 15 bases and the V segment lost 7 bases, leaving 8 bases of the junction unmatched.

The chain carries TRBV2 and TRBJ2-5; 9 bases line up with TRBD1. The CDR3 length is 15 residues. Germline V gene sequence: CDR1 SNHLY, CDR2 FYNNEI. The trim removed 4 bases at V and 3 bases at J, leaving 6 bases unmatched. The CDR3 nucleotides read TGTGCCAGCAGTGGGGGACAGGGACTAAAAGAGACCCAGTACTTC. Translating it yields CASSGGQGLKETQYF.

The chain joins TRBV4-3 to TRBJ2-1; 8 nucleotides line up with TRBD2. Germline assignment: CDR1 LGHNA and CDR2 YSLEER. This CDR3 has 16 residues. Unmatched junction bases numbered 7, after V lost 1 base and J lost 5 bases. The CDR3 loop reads CASSQVGSGTHNEQFF. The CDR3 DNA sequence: TGCGCCAGCAGCCAAGTAGGTAGCGGGACCCACAATGAGCAGTTCTTC.

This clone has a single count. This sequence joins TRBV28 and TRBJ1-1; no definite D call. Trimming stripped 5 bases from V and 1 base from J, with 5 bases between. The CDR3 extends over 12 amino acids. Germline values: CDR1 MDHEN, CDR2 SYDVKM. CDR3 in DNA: TGTGCCAGCAGTGACACGAACACTGAAGCTTTCTTT. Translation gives CASSDTNTEAFF.

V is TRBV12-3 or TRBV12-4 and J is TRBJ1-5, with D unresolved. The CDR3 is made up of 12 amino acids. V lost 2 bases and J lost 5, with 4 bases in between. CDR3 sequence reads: CASSLLDQPQHF. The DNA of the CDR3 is TGTGCCAGCAGTTTATTAGATCAGCCCCAGCATTTT.

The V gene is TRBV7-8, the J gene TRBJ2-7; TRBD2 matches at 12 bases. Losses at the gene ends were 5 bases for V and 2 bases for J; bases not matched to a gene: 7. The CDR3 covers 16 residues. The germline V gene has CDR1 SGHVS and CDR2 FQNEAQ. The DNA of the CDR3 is TGTGCCAGCAGCCAAGAGGGACTAGCGGGTACCTACGAGCAGTACGTC. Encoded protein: CASSQEGLAGTYEQYV.

The CDR3 DNA is TGTGCCAGCAGCTTAGGGGGCCAGGGGCCCTACAATGAGCAGTTCTTC. This sequence encodes CASSLGGQGPYNEQFF. The genes are TRBV11-2 and TRBJ2-1; D possibly corresponds to TRBD1 (6 bases). V lost 1 base, J lost 2 bases, and 12 bases lay in between. The CDR3 has 16 amino acids. Germline V gene data show CDR1 as SGHAT and CDR2 as FQNNGV.

The CDR3 sequence: CASQFSDRDPAGYTF. In DNA form, the CDR3 reads TGTGCCAGTCAATTTTCGGACAGGGACCCAGCGGGCTACACCTTC. This chain connects TRBV19 to TRBJ1-2; 8 bases are a match to TRBD1. The V segment lost 8 bases and the J segment 8 bases; nucleotides outside the gene matches: 16. CDR1 and CDR2 from the germline V gene are LNHDA and SQIVND (reference sequence). This CDR3 comprises 15 residues.

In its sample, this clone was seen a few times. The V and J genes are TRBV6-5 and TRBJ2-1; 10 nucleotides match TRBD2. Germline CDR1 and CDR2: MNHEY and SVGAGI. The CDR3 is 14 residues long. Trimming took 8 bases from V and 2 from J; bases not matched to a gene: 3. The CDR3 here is CASRTSGTYNEQFF. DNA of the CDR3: TGTGCCAGCCGGACTAGCGGAACCTACAATGAGCAGTTCTTC.

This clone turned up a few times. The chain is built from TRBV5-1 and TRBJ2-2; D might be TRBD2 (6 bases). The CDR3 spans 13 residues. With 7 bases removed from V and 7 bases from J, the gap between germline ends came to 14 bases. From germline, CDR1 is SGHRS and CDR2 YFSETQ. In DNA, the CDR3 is TGCGCCAGCCAGTCGGGGGTGAACGGGGAGCTGTTTTTT. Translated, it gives CASQSGVNGELFF.

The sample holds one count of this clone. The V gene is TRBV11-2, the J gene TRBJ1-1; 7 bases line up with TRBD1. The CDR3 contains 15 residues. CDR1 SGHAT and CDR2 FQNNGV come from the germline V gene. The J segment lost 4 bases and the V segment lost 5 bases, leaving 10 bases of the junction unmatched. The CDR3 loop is CASSPRDSPATEAFF. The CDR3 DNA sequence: TGTGCCAGCAGCCCCCGGGACAGCCCCGCCACTGAAGCTTTCTTT.

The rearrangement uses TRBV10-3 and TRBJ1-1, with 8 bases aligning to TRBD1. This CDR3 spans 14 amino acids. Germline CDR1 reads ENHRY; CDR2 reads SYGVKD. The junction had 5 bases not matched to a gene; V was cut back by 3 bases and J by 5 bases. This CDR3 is CAISDTGGRTEAFF. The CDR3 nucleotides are TGTGCCATCAGTGATACAGGGGGAAGGACTGAAGCTTTCTTT.

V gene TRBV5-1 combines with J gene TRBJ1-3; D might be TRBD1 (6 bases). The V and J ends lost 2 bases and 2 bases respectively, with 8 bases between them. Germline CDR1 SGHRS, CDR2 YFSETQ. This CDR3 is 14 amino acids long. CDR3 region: CASSLGQTGNTIYF. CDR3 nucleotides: TGCGCCAGCAGCTTAGGACAGACTGGAAACACCATATATTTT.

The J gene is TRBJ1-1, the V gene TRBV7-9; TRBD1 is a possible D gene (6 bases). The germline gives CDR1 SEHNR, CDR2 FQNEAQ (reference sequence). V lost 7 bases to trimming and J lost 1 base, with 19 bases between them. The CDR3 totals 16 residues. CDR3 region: CASTPGGGAGNTEAFF. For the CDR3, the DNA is TGTGCCAGCACCCCGGGGGGGGGCGCCGGGAACACTGAAGCTTTCTTT.

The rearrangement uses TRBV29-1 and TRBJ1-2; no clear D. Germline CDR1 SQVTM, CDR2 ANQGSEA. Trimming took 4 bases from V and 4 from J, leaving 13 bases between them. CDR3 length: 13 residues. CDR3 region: CSVGEREIYGYTF. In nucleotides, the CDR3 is TGCAGCGTTGGAGAGCGGGAAATCTATGGCTACACCTTC.

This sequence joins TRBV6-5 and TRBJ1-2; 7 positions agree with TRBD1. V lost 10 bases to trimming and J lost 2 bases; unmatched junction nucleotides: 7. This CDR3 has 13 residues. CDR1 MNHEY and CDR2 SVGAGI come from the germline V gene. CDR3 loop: CATTGVGNYGYTF. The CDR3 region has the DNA TGTGCCACCACAGGGGTTGGGAACTATGGCTACACCTTC.

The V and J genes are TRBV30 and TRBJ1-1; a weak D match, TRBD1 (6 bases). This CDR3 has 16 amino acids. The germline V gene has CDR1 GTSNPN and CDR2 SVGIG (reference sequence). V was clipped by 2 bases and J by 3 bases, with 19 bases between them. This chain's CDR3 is CAWSRIAGAGYTEAFF. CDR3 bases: TGTGCCTGGAGTCGCATTGCGGGGGCAGGGTACACTGAAGCTTTCTTT.

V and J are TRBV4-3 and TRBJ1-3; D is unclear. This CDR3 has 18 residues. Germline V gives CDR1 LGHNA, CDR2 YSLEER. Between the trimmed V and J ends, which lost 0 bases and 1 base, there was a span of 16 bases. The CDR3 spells CASSQDTGGGFSGNTIYF. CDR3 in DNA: TGCGCCAGCAGCCAAGATACCGGCGGCGGGTTTTCTGGAAACACCATATATTTT.

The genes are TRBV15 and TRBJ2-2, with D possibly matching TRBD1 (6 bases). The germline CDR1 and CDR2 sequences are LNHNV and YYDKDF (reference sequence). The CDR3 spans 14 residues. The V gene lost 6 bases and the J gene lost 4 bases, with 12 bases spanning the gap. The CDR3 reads CATRAAGVTGELFF. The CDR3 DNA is TGTGCCACCAGAGCAGCAGGGGTCACCGGGGAGCTGTTTTTT.

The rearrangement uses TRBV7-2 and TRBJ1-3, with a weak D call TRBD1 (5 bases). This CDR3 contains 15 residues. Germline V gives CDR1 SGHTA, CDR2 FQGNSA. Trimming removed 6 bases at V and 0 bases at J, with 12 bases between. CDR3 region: CASRPQGLSGNTIYF. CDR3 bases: TGTGCCAGCAGACCCCAGGGTCTCTCTGGAAACACCATATATTTT.

Here the CDR3 reads CASSLAVGRGNEKLFF. DNA of the CDR3: TGTGCCAGCAGCTTAGCAGTAGGCAGGGGGAATGAAAAACTGTTTTTT. The V gene is TRBV7-2, the J gene TRBJ1-4, with 7 bases matching TRBD1. The V and J ends lost 0 bases and 5 bases, in that order; junction bases with no gene match: 6. The CDR3 spans 16 residues. Germline-derived CDR1 and CDR2 are SGHTA and FQGNSA.